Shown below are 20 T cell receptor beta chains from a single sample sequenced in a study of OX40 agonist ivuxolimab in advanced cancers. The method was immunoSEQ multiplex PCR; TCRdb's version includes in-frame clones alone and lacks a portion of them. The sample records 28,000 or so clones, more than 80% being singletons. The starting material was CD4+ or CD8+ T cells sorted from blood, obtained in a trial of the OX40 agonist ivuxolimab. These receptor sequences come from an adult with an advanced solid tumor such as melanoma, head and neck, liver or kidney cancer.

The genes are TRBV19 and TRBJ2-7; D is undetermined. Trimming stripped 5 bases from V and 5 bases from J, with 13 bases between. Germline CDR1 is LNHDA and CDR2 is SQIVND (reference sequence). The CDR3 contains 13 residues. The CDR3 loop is CASSPSGYNEQYF. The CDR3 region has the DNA TGTGCCAGTAGTCCGTCGGGCTATAACGAGCAGTACTTC.

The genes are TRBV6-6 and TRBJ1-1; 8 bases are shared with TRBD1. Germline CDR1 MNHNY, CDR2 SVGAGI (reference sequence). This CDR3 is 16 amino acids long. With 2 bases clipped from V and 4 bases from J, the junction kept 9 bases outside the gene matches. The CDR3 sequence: CASSYGQGAWSTEAFF. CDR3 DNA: TGTGCCAGCAGTTACGGGCAGGGGGCTTGGAGCACTGAAGCTTTCTTT.

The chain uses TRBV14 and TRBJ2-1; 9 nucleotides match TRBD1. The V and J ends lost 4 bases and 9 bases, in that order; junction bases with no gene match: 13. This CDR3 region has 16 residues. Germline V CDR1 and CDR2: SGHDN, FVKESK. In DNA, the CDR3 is TGTGCCAGCAGCCTGGCCCCGGGACAGGGATTCGGTGAGCAGTTCTTC. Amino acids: CASSLAPGQGFGEQFF.

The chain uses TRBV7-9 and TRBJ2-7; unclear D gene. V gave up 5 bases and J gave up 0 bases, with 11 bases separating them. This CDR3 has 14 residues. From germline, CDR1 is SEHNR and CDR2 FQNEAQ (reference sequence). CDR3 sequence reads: CASSQALSSYEQYF. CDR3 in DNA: TGTGCCAGCAGCCAAGCACTGAGCTCCTACGAGCAGTACTTC.

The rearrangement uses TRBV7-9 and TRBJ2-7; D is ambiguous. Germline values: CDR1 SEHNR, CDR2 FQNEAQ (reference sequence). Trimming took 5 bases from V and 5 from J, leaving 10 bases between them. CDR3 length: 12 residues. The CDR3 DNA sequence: TGTGCCAGCAGCCCCCTGATCCACGAGCAGTACTTC. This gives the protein CASSPLIHEQYF. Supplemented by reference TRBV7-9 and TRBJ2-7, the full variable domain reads DTGVSQNPRHKITKRGQNVTFRCDPISEHNRLYWYRQTLGQGPEFLTYFQNEAQLEKSRLLSDRFSAERPKGSFSTLEIQRTEQGDSAMYLCASSPLIHEQYFGPGTRLTVT.

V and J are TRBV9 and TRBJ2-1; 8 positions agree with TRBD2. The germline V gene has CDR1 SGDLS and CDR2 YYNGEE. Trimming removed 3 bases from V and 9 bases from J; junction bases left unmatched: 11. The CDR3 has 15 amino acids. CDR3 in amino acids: CASSEGLVSFSEQFF. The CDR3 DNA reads TGTGCCAGCAGCGAGGGACTAGTCTCTTTTAGTGAGCAGTTCTTC. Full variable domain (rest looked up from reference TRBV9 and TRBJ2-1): DSGVTQTPKHLITATGQRVTLRCSPRSGDLSVYWYQQSLDQGLQFLIQYYNGEERAKGNILERFSAQQFPDLHSELNLSSLELGDSALYFCASSEGLVSFSEQFFGPGTRLTVL.

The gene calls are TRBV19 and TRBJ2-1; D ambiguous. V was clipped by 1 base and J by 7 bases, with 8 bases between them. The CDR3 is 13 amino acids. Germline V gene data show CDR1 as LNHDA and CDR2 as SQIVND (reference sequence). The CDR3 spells CASSIGIWNEQFF. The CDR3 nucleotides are TGTGCCAGTAGTATAGGGATTTGGAATGAGCAGTTCTTC.

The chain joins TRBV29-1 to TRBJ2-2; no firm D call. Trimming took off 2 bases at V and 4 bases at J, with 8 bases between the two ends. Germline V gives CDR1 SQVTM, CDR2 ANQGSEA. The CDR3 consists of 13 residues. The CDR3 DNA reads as TGCAGCGTTGAAAGGGAAGGCACCGGGGAGCTGTTTTTT. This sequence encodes CSVEREGTGELFF.

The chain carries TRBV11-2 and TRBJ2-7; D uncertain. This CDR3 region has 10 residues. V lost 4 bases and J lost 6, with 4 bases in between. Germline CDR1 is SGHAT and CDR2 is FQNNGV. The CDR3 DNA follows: TGTGCCAGCAGCTCCCGCGAGCAGTACTTC. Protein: CASSSREQYF.

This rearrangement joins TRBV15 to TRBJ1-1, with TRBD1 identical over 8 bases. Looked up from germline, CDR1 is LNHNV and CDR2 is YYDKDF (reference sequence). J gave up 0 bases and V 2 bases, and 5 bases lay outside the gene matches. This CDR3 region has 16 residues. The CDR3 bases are TGTGCCACCAGCAGACCCGGGACAGGTTTGAACACTGAAGCTTTCTTT. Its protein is CATSRPGTGLNTEAFF.

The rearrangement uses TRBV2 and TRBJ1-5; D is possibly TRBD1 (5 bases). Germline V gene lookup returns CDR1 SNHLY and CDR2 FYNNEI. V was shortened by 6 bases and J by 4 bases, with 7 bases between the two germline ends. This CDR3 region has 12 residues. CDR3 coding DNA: TGTGCCAGCAGGGGGGGAAATCAGCCCCAGCATTTT. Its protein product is CASRGGNQPQHF.

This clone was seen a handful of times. The CDR3 nucleotides are TGTGCCAGCAGTTACGAGGACAGGGCATTGGGCTACACCTTC. This sequence encodes CASSYEDRALGYTF. The chain has TRBV6-5 and TRBJ1-2, with 8 nucleotides matching TRBD1. CDR1 is MNHEY and CDR2 is SVGAGI in the germline V gene. With 2 bases clipped from V and 8 bases from J, the junction kept 7 bases outside the gene matches. The CDR3 sequence is 14 residues long.

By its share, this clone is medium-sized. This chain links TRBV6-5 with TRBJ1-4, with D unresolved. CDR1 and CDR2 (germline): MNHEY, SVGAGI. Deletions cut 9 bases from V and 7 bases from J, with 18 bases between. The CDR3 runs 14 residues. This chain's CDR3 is CASSRTVSGEKLFF. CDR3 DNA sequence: TGTGCCAGTTCGCGAACAGTGAGTGGTGAAAAACTGTTTTTT.

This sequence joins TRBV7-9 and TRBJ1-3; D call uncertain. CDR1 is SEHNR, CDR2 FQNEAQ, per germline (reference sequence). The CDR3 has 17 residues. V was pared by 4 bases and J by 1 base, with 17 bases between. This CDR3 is CASSSTRTVRSGNTIYF. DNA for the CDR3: TGTGCCAGCAGCTCAACCAGGACGGTACGGTCTGGAAACACCATATATTTT. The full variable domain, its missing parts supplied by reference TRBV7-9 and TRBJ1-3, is DTGVSQNPRHKITKRGQNVTFRCDPISEHNRLYWYRQTLGQGPEFLTYFQNEAQLEKSRLLSDRFSAERPKGSFSTLEIQRTEQGDSAMYLCASSSTRTVRSGNTIYFGEGSWLTVV.

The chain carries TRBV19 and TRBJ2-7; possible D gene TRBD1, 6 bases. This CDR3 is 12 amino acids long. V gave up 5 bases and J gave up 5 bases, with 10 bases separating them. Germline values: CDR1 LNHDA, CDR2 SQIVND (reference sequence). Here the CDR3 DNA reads TGTGCCAGTAGTTGGGCAGGGGACGAGCAGTACTTC. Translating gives CASSWAGDEQYF.

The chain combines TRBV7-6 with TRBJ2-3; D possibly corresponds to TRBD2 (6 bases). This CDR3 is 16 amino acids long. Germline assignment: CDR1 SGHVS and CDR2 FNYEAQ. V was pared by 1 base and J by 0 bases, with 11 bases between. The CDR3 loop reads CASSLGRETSTDTQYF. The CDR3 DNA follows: TGTGCCAGCAGCTTAGGGCGGGAAACTAGCACAGATACGCAGTATTTT.

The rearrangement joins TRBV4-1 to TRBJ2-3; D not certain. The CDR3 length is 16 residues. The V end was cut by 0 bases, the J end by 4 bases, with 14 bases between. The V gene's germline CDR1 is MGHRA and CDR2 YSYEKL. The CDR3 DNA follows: TGCGCCAGCAGCCAAGATCCCCCCCCTAGGCCAGATACGCAGTATTTT. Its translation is CASSQDPPPRPDTQYF.

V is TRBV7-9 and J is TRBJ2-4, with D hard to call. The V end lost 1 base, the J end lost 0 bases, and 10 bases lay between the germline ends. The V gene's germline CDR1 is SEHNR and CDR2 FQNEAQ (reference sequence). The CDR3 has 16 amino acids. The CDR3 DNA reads TGTGCCAGCAGCTTAGTTATGGACCTAGCCAAAAACATTCAGTACTTC. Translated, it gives CASSLVMDLAKNIQYF.

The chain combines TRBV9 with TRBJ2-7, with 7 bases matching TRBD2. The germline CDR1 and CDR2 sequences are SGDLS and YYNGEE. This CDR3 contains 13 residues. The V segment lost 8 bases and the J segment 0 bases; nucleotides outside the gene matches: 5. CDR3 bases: TGTGCCAGTAATAGCGGGTACTCCTACGAGCAGTACTTC. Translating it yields CASNSGYSYEQYF.

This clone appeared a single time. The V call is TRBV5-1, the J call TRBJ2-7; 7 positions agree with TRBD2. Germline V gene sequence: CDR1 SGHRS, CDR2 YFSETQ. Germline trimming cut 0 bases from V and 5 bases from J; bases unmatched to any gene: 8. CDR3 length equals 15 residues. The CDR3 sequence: CASSLVGGGSDEQYF. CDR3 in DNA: TGCGCCAGCAGCTTGGTCGGCGGGGGTAGCGACGAGCAGTACTTC.